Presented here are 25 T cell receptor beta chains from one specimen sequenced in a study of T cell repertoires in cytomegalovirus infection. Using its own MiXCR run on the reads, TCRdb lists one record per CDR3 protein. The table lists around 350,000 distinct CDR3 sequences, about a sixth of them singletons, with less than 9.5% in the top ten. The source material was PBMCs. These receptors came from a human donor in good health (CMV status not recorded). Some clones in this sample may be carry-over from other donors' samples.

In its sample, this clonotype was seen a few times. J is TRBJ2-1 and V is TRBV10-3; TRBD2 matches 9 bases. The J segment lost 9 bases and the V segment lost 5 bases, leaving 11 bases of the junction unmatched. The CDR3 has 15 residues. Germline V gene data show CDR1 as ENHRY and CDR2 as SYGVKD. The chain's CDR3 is CAISPRVAGESEQFF. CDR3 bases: TGTGCCATCAGTCCCCGCGTAGCGGGAGAGAGTGAGCAGTTCTTC.

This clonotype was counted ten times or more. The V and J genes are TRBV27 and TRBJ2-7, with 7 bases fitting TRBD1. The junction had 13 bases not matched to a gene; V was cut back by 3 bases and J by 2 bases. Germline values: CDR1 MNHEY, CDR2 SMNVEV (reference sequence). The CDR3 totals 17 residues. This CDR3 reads CASSFPSNRGSTYEQYF. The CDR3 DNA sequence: TGTGCCAGCAGTTTTCCCTCTAACAGGGGCTCCACCTACGAGCAGTACTTC.

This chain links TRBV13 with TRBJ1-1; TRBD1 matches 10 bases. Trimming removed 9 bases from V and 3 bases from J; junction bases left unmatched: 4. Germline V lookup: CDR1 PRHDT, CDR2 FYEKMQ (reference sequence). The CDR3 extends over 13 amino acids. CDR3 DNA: TGTGCCAGAAGGACAGGGGGATACACTGAAGCTTTCTTT. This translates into CARRTGGYTEAFF.

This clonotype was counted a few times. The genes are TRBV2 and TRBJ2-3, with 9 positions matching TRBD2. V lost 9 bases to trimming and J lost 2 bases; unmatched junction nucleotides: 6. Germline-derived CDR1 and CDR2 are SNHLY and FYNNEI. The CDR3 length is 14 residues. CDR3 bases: TGTGCCAGAACCCGACTAGCGGTCACAGATACGCAGTATTTT. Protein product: CARTRLAVTDTQYF.

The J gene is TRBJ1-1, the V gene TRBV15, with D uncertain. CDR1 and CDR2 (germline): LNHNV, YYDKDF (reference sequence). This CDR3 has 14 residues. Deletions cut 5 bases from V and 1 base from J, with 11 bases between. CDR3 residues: CATSLRRGNTEAFF. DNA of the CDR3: TGTGCCACCAGCCTTCGACGGGGGAACACTGAAGCTTTCTTT.

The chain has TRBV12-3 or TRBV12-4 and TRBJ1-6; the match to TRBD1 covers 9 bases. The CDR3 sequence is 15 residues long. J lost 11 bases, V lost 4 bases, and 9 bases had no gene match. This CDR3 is CASSSTGTGSTPLHF. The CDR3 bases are TGTGCCAGCAGTTCAACCGGGACAGGGTCCACACCCCTCCACTTT.

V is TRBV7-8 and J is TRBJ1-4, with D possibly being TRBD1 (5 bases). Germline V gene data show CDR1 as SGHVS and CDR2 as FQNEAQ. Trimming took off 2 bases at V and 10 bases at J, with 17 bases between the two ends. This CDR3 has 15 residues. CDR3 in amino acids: CASSLPRWGTGKLFF. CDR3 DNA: TGTGCCAGCAGCTTACCCCGCTGGGGGACGGGAAAACTGTTTTTT. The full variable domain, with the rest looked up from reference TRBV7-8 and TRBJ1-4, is GAGVSQSPRYKVAKRGQDVALRCDPISGHVSLFWYQQALGQGPEFLTYFQNEAQLDKSGLPSDRFFAERPEGSVSTLKIQRTQQEDSAVYLCASSLPRWGTGKLFFGSGTQLSVL.

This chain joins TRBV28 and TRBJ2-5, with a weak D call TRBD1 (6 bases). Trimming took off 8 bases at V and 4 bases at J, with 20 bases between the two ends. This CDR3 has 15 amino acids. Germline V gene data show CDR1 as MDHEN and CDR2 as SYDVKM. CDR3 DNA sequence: TGTGCCAGCCGCCTGGAGAGGGGGTCGGGAGAGACCCAGTACTTC. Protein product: CASRLERGSGETQYF.

The CDR3 protein is CASSLLRTGRGANVLTF. CDR3 nucleotide sequence: TGTGCCAGCAGTTTACTGAGGACAGGACGCGGGGCCAACGTCCTGACTTTC. The chain links TRBV27 to TRBJ2-6; 7 bases line up with TRBD1. The CDR3 totals 17 residues. Germline V CDR1 and CDR2: MNHEY, SMNVEV (reference sequence). J lost 4 bases, V lost 2 bases, and 8 bases had no gene match.

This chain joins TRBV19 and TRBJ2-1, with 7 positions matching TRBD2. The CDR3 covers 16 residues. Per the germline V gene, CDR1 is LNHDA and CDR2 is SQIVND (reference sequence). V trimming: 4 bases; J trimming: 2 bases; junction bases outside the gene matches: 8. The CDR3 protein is CASSSASGFPYNEQFF. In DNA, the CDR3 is TGTGCCAGTAGTAGCGCTAGCGGTTTTCCCTACAATGAGCAGTTCTTC.

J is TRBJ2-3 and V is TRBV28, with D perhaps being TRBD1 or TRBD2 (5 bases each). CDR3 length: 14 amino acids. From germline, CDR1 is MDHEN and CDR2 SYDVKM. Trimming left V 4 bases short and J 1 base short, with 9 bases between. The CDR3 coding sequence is TGTGCCAGCAGTTCAAGGGACCGCACAGATACGCAGTATTTT. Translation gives CASSSRDRTDTQYF. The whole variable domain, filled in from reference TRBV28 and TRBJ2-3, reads DVKVTQSSRYLVKRTGEKVFLECVQDMDHENMFWYRQDPGLGLRLIYFSYDVKMKEKGDIPEGYSVSREKKERFSLILESASTNQTSMYLCASSSRDRTDTQYFGPGTRLTVL.

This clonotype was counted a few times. The CDR3 reads CASRGHYGYTF. Here the CDR3 DNA reads TGTGCCAGCAGGGGGCACTATGGCTACACCTTC. The J gene is TRBJ1-2, the V gene TRBV3-1; tentative D call: TRBD1 (5 bases). The CDR3 loop spans 11 amino acids. The V end was cut by 6 bases, the J end by 3 bases, with 5 bases between. Germline assignment: CDR1 LGHDT and CDR2 YNNKEL (reference sequence).

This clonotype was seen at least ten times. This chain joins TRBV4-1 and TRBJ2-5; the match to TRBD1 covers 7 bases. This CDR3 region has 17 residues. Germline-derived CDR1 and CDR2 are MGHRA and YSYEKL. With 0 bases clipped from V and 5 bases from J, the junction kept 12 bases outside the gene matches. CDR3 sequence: CASSQDRVAGGRETQYF. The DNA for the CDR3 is TGCGCCAGCAGCCAAGATCGGGTGGCAGGGGGACGGGAGACCCAGTACTTC.

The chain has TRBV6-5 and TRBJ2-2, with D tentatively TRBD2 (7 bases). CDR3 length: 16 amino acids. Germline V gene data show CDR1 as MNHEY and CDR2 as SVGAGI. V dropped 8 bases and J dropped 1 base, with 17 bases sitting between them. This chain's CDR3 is CASSRGGHGNTGELFF. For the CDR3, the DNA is TGTGCCAGCTCAAGGGGGGGACACGGGAACACCGGGGAGCTGTTTTTT.

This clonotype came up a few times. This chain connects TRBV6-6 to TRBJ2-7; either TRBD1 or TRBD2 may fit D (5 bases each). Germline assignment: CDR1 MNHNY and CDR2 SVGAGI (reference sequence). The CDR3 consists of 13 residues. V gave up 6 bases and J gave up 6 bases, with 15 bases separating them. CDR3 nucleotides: TGTGCCAGCAGGGTCGGGGCGTCCGTCGAGCAGTACTTC. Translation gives CASRVGASVEQYF.

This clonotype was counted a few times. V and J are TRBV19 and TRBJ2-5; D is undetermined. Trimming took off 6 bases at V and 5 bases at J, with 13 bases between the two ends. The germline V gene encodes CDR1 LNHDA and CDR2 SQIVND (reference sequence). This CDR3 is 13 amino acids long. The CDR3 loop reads CASSVRVRETQYF. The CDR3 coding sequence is TGTGCCAGTAGCGTTCGGGTCCGGGAGACCCAGTACTTC.

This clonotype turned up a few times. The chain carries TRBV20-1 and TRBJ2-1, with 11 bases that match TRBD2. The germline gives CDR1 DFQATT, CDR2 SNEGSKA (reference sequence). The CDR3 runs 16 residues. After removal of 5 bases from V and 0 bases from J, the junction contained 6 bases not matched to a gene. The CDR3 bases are TGCAGTGCTCCCACTAGCGGGGGTGACTCCTACAATGAGCAGTTCTTC. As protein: CSAPTSGGDSYNEQFF.

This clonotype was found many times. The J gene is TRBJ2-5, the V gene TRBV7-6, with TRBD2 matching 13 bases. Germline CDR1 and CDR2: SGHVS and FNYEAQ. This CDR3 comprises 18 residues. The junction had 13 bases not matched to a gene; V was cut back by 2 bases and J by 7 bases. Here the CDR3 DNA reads TGTGCCAGCAGCTTATCTCCACTAGCGGGAGGGCTGGAGGGGACCCAGTACTTC. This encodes CASSLSPLAGGLEGTQYF.

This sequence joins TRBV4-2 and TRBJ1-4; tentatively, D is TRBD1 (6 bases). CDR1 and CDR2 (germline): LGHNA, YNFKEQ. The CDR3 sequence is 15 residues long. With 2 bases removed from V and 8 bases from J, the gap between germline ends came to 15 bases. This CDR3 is CASSQQGREREKLFF. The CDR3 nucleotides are TGTGCCAGCAGCCAACAGGGGAGGGAGCGCGAAAAACTGTTTTTT.

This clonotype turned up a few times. CDR3 amino acids: CASTRGGIGNQPQHF. The CDR3 DNA reads TGTGCCAGCACCCGAGGGGGTATCGGCAATCAGCCCCAGCATTTT. The chain is built from TRBV6-2 or TRBV6-3 and TRBJ1-5, with D tentatively TRBD1 (6 bases). Germline lookup yields CDR1 MNHEY and CDR2 SVGEGT. The CDR3 totals 15 residues. Trimming removed 7 bases from V and 2 bases from J, with 15 bases in between.

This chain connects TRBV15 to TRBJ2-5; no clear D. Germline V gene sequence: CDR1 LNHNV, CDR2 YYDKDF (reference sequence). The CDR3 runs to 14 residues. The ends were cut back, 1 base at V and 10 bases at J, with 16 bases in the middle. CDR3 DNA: TGTGCCACCAGCAGAGCCTTTAGAGTGCAAGACCAGTACTTC. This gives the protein CATSRAFRVQDQYF.

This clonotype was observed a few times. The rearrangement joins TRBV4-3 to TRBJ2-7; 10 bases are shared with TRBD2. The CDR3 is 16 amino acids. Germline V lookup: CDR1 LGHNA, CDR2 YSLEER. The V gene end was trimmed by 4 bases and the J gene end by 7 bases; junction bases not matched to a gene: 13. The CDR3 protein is CASSPGRASGSGEQYF. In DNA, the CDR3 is TGCGCCAGCAGCCCCGGTCGGGCTAGCGGGAGTGGGGAGCAGTACTTC.

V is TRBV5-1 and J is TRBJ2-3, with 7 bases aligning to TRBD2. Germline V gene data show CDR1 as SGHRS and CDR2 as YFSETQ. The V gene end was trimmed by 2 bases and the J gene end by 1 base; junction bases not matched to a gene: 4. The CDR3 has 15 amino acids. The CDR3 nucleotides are TGCGCCAGCAGCTTCGGGGGGATCCGCACAGATACGCAGTATTTT. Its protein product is CASSFGGIRTDTQYF.

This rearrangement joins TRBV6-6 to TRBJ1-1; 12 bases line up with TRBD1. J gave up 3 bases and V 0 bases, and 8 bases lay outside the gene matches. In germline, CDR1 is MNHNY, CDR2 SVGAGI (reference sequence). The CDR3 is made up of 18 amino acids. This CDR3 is CASSYSPGTGGRDTEAFF. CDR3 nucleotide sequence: TGTGCCAGCAGTTACTCACCCGGGACAGGGGGCCGGGACACTGAAGCTTTCTTT.

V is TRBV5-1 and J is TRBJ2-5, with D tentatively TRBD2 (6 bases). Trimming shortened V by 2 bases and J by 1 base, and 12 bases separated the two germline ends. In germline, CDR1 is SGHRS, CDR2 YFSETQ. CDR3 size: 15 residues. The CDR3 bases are TGCGCCAGCAGCTTCGGCGGGGCTTCCCAAGAGACCCAGTACTTC. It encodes CASSFGGASQETQYF.